Each of the 13 T cell receptor beta chains below was sequenced from the same sample in a study of blood T cell repertoires in COVID-19. Sequenced by immunoSEQ multiplex PCR; TCRdb stores in-frame clones only, minus some. Among fewer than 250,000 clones, around 89% were seen once, and the ten largest hold about 5%. The sample was peripheral blood. The receptors originated from a woman aged 35 to 49 with acute or convalescent COVID-19.

This chain joins TRBV7-2 and TRBJ2-7; TRBD2 matches 11 bases. The CDR3 covers 18 residues. The germline gives CDR1 SGHTA, CDR2 FQGNSA. With V trimmed by 1 base and J by 1 base, 9 bases remained unmatched. CDR3 nucleotides: TGTGCCAGCAGCTTAGGTCTAGCGGGGGGTACACTTTCCTACGAGCAGTACGTC. The encoded protein is CASSLGLAGGTLSYEQYV.

The CDR3 DNA reads as TGTGCCAGCAGCCCAACAGACAGGGGCTACGAGCAGTACGTC. This sequence encodes CASSPTDRGYEQYV. The chain has TRBV27 and TRBJ2-7; 8 bases fit TRBD1. CDR1 MNHEY and CDR2 SMNVEV come from the germline V gene (reference sequence). J gave up 3 bases and V 6 bases, and 7 bases lay outside the gene matches. The CDR3 extends over 14 amino acids.

This clone showed up just once. The chain has TRBV6-1 and TRBJ1-2; unclear D gene. The V and J ends lost 2 bases and 6 bases respectively, with 13 bases between them. Germline CDR1 MNHNS, CDR2 SASEGT. The CDR3 is made up of 14 amino acids. The CDR3 nucleotides are TGTGCCAGCAGTGAATGGGCCAGTTTAAATGGCTACACCTTC. It codes for CASSEWASLNGYTF.

The chain joins TRBV6-1 to TRBJ2-2, with a possible D match to TRBD1 (6 bases). Germline CDR1 and CDR2: MNHNS and SASEGT. The CDR3 is 15 amino acids. V was cut by 2 bases and J by 4 bases, with 11 bases left in between. CDR3 coding DNA: TGTGCCAGCAGTGAATGGGGCAGGGGCACCGGGGAGCTGTTTTTT. Translation: CASSEWGRGTGELFF.

The gene calls are TRBV7-9 and TRBJ1-2; D may be TRBD1 (6 bases). Trimming shortened V by 4 bases and J by 7 bases, and 22 bases separated the two germline ends. Per the germline V gene, CDR1 is SEHNR and CDR2 is FQNEAQ (reference sequence). CDR3 size: 16 residues. The CDR3 coding sequence is TGTGCCAGCAGCTCCATTATGACCTACAGGGCGGGTGGCTACACCTTC. Its protein product is CASSSIMTYRAGGYTF.

CDR3 sequence (DNA): TGTGCCTGGGCTGCGAGCCCGGGTACTAATGAAAAACTGTTTTTT. This sequence encodes CAWAASPGTNEKLFF. The chain combines TRBV30 with TRBJ1-4; D gene uncertain. The CDR3 spans 15 residues. V was shortened by 5 bases and J by 2 bases, with 15 bases between the two germline ends. The germline gives CDR1 GTSNPN, CDR2 SVGIG (reference sequence).

To note about this clone: The same CDR3 also results from other DNA sequences found in this sample. This chain uses TRBV9 with TRBJ2-2; tentative D call: TRBD1 (6 bases). The germline V gene has CDR1 SGDLS and CDR2 YYNGEE. The CDR3 is 15 amino acids. Trimming took 0 bases from V and 5 from J, leaving 11 bases between them. The CDR3 DNA reads TGTGCCAGCAGCGTAGGACTCCAGGGGACCGGGGAGCTGTTTTTT. This translates into CASSVGLQGTGELFF.

The chain uses TRBV11-2 and TRBJ1-4; 7 bases are shared with TRBD1. CDR3 length equals 15 residues. In germline, CDR1 is SGHAT, CDR2 FQNNGV. V dropped 5 bases and J dropped 7; count of bases not matched to a gene: 10. CDR3 sequence: CASSPDREAGEKLFF. The CDR3 DNA follows: TGTGCCAGCAGCCCAGACAGGGAAGCAGGTGAAAAACTGTTTTTT.

The count of this clone is one. V gene TRBV7-9 combines with J gene TRBJ2-2, with D perhaps TRBD1 (6 bases). The CDR3 length is 13 residues. Germline CDR1 SEHNR, CDR2 FQNEAQ (reference sequence). Trimming cost V 1 base and J 7 bases, with 7 bases left between them. This CDR3 reads CASSLGTDGELFF. CDR3 coding DNA: TGTGCCAGCAGCTTAGGGACAGACGGGGAGCTGTTTTTT.

The J gene is TRBJ1-4, the V gene TRBV4-1; possibly TRBD1 for D (5 bases). Germline CDR1 is MGHRA and CDR2 is YSYEKL. Trimming shortened V by 4 bases and J by 7 bases, and 10 bases separated the two germline ends. The length of the CDR3 is 13 residues. The CDR3 nucleotides are TGCGCCAGCAGCCGGCGGGACGGTGAAAAACTGTTTTTT. Its translation is CASSRRDGEKLFF.

V usage is TRBV30 and J usage is TRBJ1-2; D is undetermined. This CDR3 region has 13 residues. V lost 0 bases and J lost 6, with 11 bases in between. The germline V gene has CDR1 GTSNPN and CDR2 SVGIG (reference sequence). CDR3 loop: CAWSVQPPHGYTF. CDR3 in DNA: TGTGCCTGGAGTGTACAACCACCCCATGGCTACACCTTC.

This clone was detected only once. The chain carries TRBV12-3 or TRBV12-4 and TRBJ1-2; tentative D call: TRBD1 (5 bases). The V and J ends lost 8 bases and 7 bases respectively, with 11 bases between them. The CDR3 runs to 11 residues. The DNA for the CDR3 is TGTGCCAGCCAGGGTATAGGTGGCTACACCTTC. Translation: CASQGIGGYTF.

V usage is TRBV6-2 or TRBV6-3 and J usage is TRBJ1-1, with TRBD1 identical over 11 bases. V lost 5 bases to trimming and J lost 4 bases; unmatched junction nucleotides: 6. This CDR3 is 15 amino acids long. Germline V gene data show CDR1 as MNHEY and CDR2 as SVGEGT. The DNA of the CDR3 is TGTGCCAGCAGTCCCGGGACAGGGGGGAGCACTGAAGCTTTCTTT. Its translation: CASSPGTGGSTEAFF.